This is a list of T cell receptor beta chains from one sample in a study of T-cell memory formation after mild COVID-19. From the 5' RACE reads, TCRdb called clonotypes with MiXCR, one entry per CDR3 protein. Among about 390,000 distinct CDR3 sequences listed, under 25% were seen once. Specimen: PBMCs or a T cell subset sorted from them (not recorded which). The source of these receptors is an adult woman who had mild COVID-19 (a few samples of this study predate the infection). Cell type and time point are not known. Both conserved end residues are part of each CDR3. The order of the fields is CDR3 length, D gene, clone size, J gene, V gene, CDR3 protein, CDR3 DNA. D genes are given only for firm matches. Clone size, where shown, is once, few, many, or a class for clones that have expanded.

len: 14
d_gene: NA
abundance: NA
j_gene: TRBJ1-1
v_gene: TRBV4-1
CDR3aa: CASSQQQRGLKAFF
CDR3nt: TGCGCCAGCAGCCAACAACAGAGGGGCTTAAAGGCTTTCTTT

len: 15
d_gene: NA
abundance: few
j_gene: TRBJ2-3
v_gene: TRBV20-1
CDR3aa: CSVIGGRRRTDTQYF
CDR3nt: TGCAGTGTCATTGGGGGGAGAAGGAGGACAGATACGCAGTATTTT

len: 16
d_gene: NA
abundance: few
j_gene: TRBJ2-7
v_gene: TRBV7-6
CDR3aa: CASSLVLADRGYEQYF
CDR3nt: TGTGCCAGCAGCTTAGTATTAGCGGACAGAGGCTACGAGCAGTACTTC

len: 15
d_gene: NA
abundance: few
j_gene: TRBJ2-5
v_gene: TRBV4-3
CDR3aa: CASSRNTGIRETQYF
CDR3nt: TGCGCCAGCAGCCGAAACACAGGGATTAGGGAGACCCAGTACTTC

len: 11
d_gene: NA
abundance: few
j_gene: TRBJ2-2
v_gene: TRBV28
CDR3aa: CASSFFGELFF
CDR3nt: TGTGCCAGCAGTTTCTTCGGGGAGCTGTTTTTT

len: 16
d_gene: TRBD2
abundance: few
j_gene: TRBJ2-7
v_gene: TRBV5-1
CDR3aa: CASSLTTSASSYEQYF
CDR3nt: TGCGCCAGCAGCTTGACGACTAGCGCAAGCTCCTACGAGCAGTACTTC

len: 14
d_gene: NA
abundance: few
j_gene: TRBJ2-3
v_gene: TRBV12-3/TRBV12-4
CDR3aa: CASYTRRKGDTQYF
CDR3nt: TGTGCCAGCTATACTAGAAGAAAAGGAGATACGCAGTATTTT

len: 18
d_gene: TRBD2
abundance: few
j_gene: TRBJ2-3
v_gene: TRBV10-3
CDR3aa: CAISESVVAGVLTDTQYF
CDR3nt: TGTGCCATCAGTGAGTCGGTCGTGGCGGGAGTTTTGACAGATACGCAGTATTTT

len: 16
d_gene: NA
abundance: many
j_gene: TRBJ1-5
v_gene: TRBV24-1
CDR3aa: CATSDHKQGHNQPQHF
CDR3nt: TGTGCCACCAGTGATCACAAACAGGGCCACAATCAGCCCCAGCATTTT

len: 13
d_gene: NA
abundance: NA
j_gene: TRBJ1-4
v_gene: TRBV6-1
CDR3aa: CASSEARGRSQDF
CDR3nt: TGTGCCAGCAGTGAAGCTCGAGGCAGGTCCCAAGACTTT

len: 12
d_gene: NA
abundance: once
j_gene: TRBJ1-4
v_gene: TRBV3-1
CDR3aa: CASSQGEEKLFF
CDR3nt: TGTGCCAGCAGCCAAGGAGAAGAAAAACTGTTTTTT

len: 13
d_gene: NA
abundance: few
j_gene: TRBJ2-7
v_gene: TRBV7-2
CDR3aa: CASSQDQGGEQYF
CDR3nt: TGTGCCAGCAGCCAAGATCAGGGCGGTGAGCAGTACTTC

len: 14
d_gene: TRBD1
abundance: few
j_gene: TRBJ2-3
v_gene: TRBV11-2
CDR3aa: CASSWTGKEDTQYF
CDR3nt: TGTGCCAGCAGCTGGACAGGGAAAGAAGATACGCAGTATTTT

len: 15
d_gene: NA
abundance: NA
j_gene: TRBJ2-6
v_gene: TRBV6-1
CDR3aa: CASSEPGSGANVLTF
CDR3nt: TGTGCCAGCAGTGAACCAGGTTCTGGGGCCAACGTCCTGACTTTC

len: 15
d_gene: TRBD1
abundance: NA
j_gene: TRBJ1-5
v_gene: TRBV20-1
CDR3aa: CSAREGTGGRQPQHF
CDR3nt: TGCAGTGCTAGAGAGGGGACAGGGGGAAGGCAGCCCCAGCATTTT

len: 16
d_gene: NA
abundance: NA
j_gene: TRBJ1-2
v_gene: TRBV12-5
CDR3aa: CASGLTGDLRKNGYTF
CDR3nt: TGTGCTAGTGGTTTGACTGGTGACCTCAGAAAGAATGGCTACACCTTC

len: 16
d_gene: NA
abundance: NA
j_gene: TRBJ2-6
v_gene: TRBV4-3
CDR3aa: CASSLLGTAGANVLTF
CDR3nt: TGCGCCAGCAGCCTTCTGGGTACCGCTGGGGCCAACGTCCTGACTTTC

len: 14
d_gene: TRBD2
abundance: NA
j_gene: TRBJ2-5
v_gene: TRBV7-2
CDR3aa: CASSSGTSAETQYF
CDR3nt: TGTGCCAGCTCTAGCGGAACAAGTGCGGAGACCCAGTACTTC

len: 13
d_gene: NA
abundance: NA
j_gene: TRBJ1-3
v_gene: TRBV7-6
CDR3aa: CASSLNKGNTIYF
CDR3nt: TGTGCCAGCAGCTTAAATAAGGGAAACACCATATATTTT

len: 16
d_gene: TRBD2
abundance: NA
j_gene: TRBJ2-3
v_gene: TRBV20-1
CDR3aa: CSADDLGREGTDTQYF
CDR3nt: TGCAGTGCTGATGACCTCGGGCGGGAGGGCACAGATACGCAGTATTTT

len: 14
d_gene: NA
abundance: few
j_gene: TRBJ2-1
v_gene: TRBV7-2
CDR3aa: CASSLARRSNEQFF
CDR3nt: TGTGCCAGCAGCTTAGCCCGGAGGTCCAATGAGCAGTTCTTC

len: 15
d_gene: NA
abundance: few
j_gene: TRBJ2-1
v_gene: TRBV12-3/TRBV12-4
CDR3aa: CASNRGGPGYNEQFF
CDR3nt: TGTGCCAGCAATCGCGGAGGGCCGGGTTACAATGAGCAGTTCTTC

len: 17
d_gene: TRBD2
abundance: NA
j_gene: TRBJ2-3
v_gene: TRBV7-6
CDR3aa: CASSLGASGGERDTQYF
CDR3nt: TGTGCCAGCAGCTTAGGCGCCAGCGGGGGCGAACGAGATACGCAGTATTTT

len: 13
d_gene: NA
abundance: NA
j_gene: TRBJ2-5
v_gene: TRBV9
CDR3aa: CASSVGRQETQYF
CDR3nt: TGTGCCAGCAGCGTGGGTAGACAAGAGACCCAGTACTTC

len: 14
d_gene: NA
abundance: once
j_gene: TRBJ1-1
v_gene: TRBV14
CDR3aa: CASSQGVGYTEAFF
CDR3nt: TGTGCCAGCAGCCAAGGGGTAGGTTACACTGAAGCTTTCTTT

len: 17
d_gene: NA
abundance: NA
j_gene: TRBJ2-1
v_gene: TRBV5-5
CDR3aa: CASSTAPPRLVYNEQFF
CDR3nt: TGTGCCAGCAGCACGGCCCCCCCTAGGTTGGTTTACAATGAGCAGTTCTTC

len: 15
d_gene: NA
abundance: many
j_gene: TRBJ1-1
v_gene: TRBV12-3/TRBV12-4
CDR3aa: CASSLAGGMNTEAFF
CDR3nt: TGTGCCAGCAGTTTAGCCGGCGGTATGAACACTGAAGCTTTCTTT

len: 12
d_gene: NA
abundance: NA
j_gene: TRBJ1-5
v_gene: TRBV12-3/TRBV12-4
CDR3aa: CASSQNNQPQHF
CDR3nt: TGTGCCAGCAGCCAAAACAATCAGCCCCAGCATTTT

len: 22
d_gene: TRBD2
abundance: NA
j_gene: TRBJ2-3
v_gene: TRBV20-1
CDR3aa: CSARAYYDLTSGSGRPPDTQYF
CDR3nt: TGCAGTGCTAGAGCTTACTACGATTTGACTAGCGGGAGCGGGAGGCCCCCAGATACGCAGTATTTT

len: 11
d_gene: NA
abundance: few
j_gene: TRBJ2-2
v_gene: TRBV30
CDR3aa: CAWADTGELFF
CDR3nt: TGTGCCTGGGCCGACACCGGGGAGCTGTTTTTT

len: 14
d_gene: NA
abundance: few
j_gene: TRBJ2-4
v_gene: TRBV15
CDR3aa: CATSIQGAKNIQYF
CDR3nt: TGTGCCACCAGCATACAGGGAGCCAAAAACATTCAGTACTTC

len: 13
d_gene: NA
abundance: once
j_gene: TRBJ2-7
v_gene: TRBV5-1
CDR3aa: CASRLGSSYEQYF
CDR3nt: TGCGCCAGCAGACTGGGGAGCTCCTACGAGCAGTACTTC

len: 11
d_gene: NA
abundance: few
j_gene: TRBJ1-2
v_gene: TRBV4-1
CDR3aa: CASSQDNGYTF
CDR3nt: TGCGCCAGCAGCCAAGATAACGGCTACACCTTC

len: 15
d_gene: NA
abundance: NA
j_gene: TRBJ2-1
v_gene: TRBV6-5
CDR3aa: CASSYLRPEGFEQFF
CDR3nt: TGTGCCAGCAGTTACCTCCGCCCCGAGGGTTTTGAGCAGTTCTTC

len: 15
d_gene: NA
abundance: NA
j_gene: TRBJ1-5
v_gene: TRBV4-1
CDR3aa: CASSQDGGGNQPQHF
CDR3nt: TGCGCCAGCAGCCAAGATGGAGGAGGCAATCAGCCCCAGCATTTT

len: 13
d_gene: TRBD1
abundance: NA
j_gene: TRBJ1-1
v_gene: TRBV20-1
CDR3aa: CSVSRTGKAEAFF
CDR3nt: TGCAGTGTATCGCGGACAGGGAAGGCTGAAGCTTTCTTT

len: 14
d_gene: NA
abundance: few
j_gene: TRBJ2-5
v_gene: TRBV2
CDR3aa: CASIVPGSGETQYF
CDR3nt: TGTGCCAGCATCGTCCCGGGGTCCGGAGAGACCCAGTACTTC

len: 16
d_gene: NA
abundance: NA
j_gene: TRBJ2-4
v_gene: TRBV5-1
CDR3aa: CASSPGTELAKNIQYF
CDR3nt: TGCGCCAGCAGCCCAGGGACCGAGCTAGCCAAAAACATTCAGTACTTC

len: 14
d_gene: TRBD1
abundance: NA
j_gene: TRBJ1-3
v_gene: TRBV5-4
CDR3aa: CASSSIPGQATVYF
CDR3nt: TGTGCCAGCAGCAGCATCCCGGGACAGGCGACCGTATATTTT

len: 13
d_gene: NA
abundance: NA
j_gene: TRBJ1-6
v_gene: TRBV6-1
CDR3aa: CASSMDYNSPLHF
CDR3nt: TGTGCCAGCAGTATGGATTATAATTCACCCCTCCACTTT

len: 12
d_gene: NA
abundance: NA
j_gene: TRBJ2-7
v_gene: TRBV30
CDR3aa: CAWGQLYYEQYF
CDR3nt: TGTGCCTGGGGTCAGCTTTACTACGAGCAGTACTTC

len: 15
d_gene: NA
abundance: few
j_gene: TRBJ2-6
v_gene: TRBV14
CDR3aa: CASSQDRIGANVLTF
CDR3nt: TGTGCCAGCAGCCAAGATAGGATTGGGGCCAACGTCCTGACTTTC

len: 19
d_gene: TRBD2
abundance: few
j_gene: TRBJ2-1
v_gene: TRBV12-3/TRBV12-4
CDR3aa: CASSPGTSGRSSSYNEQFF
CDR3nt: TGTGCCAGCAGCCCGGGGACTAGCGGGCGATCAAGCTCCTACAATGAGCAGTTCTTC

len: 14
d_gene: NA
abundance: few
j_gene: TRBJ2-7
v_gene: TRBV4-1
CDR3aa: CASSQERSGAEQYF
CDR3nt: TGCGCCAGCAGCCAAGAAAGGTCGGGGGCTGAGCAGTACTTC

len: 14
d_gene: TRBD1
abundance: few
j_gene: TRBJ2-1
v_gene: TRBV11-3
CDR3aa: CASSPRTGHNEQFF
CDR3nt: TGTGCCAGCAGCCCACGGACAGGGCACAATGAGCAGTTCTTC

len: 16
d_gene: TRBD2
abundance: many
j_gene: TRBJ2-3
v_gene: TRBV7-2
CDR3aa: CASSLVSGGPPDTQYF
CDR3nt: TGTGCCAGCAGCTTAGTGTCGGGAGGGCCCCCAGATACGCAGTATTTT

len: 16
d_gene: NA
abundance: NA
j_gene: TRBJ2-1
v_gene: TRBV4-2
CDR3aa: CASSQGLRVSYNEQFF
CDR3nt: TGTGCCAGCAGCCAAGGACTCCGGGTCTCCTACAATGAGCAGTTCTTC

len: 18
d_gene: TRBD2
abundance: few
j_gene: TRBJ2-3
v_gene: TRBV24-1
CDR3aa: CATSDPAGAGVIEDTQYF
CDR3nt: TGTGCCACCAGTGATCCAGCCGGAGCGGGGGTAATTGAAGATACGCAGTATTTT

len: 13
d_gene: NA
abundance: few
j_gene: TRBJ1-6
v_gene: TRBV5-1
CDR3aa: CASSPEGLSPLHF
CDR3nt: TGCGCCAGCAGCCCGGAGGGACTCTCACCCCTCCACTTT

len: 13
d_gene: NA
abundance: NA
j_gene: TRBJ1-5
v_gene: TRBV7-9
CDR3aa: CASSLDPAQPQHF
CDR3nt: TGTGCCAGCAGCTTAGATCCGGCTCAGCCCCAGCATTTT